This T cell receptor (beta chain) was retrieved from a study of T-cell reconstitution after alpha-beta-depleted transplantation in children. This clonotype showed up many times. V was trimmed by 0 bases and J by 10 bases, leaving 14 bases between them. The CDR3 has 14 amino acids. Germline V gene lookup returns CDR1 SGHRS and CDR2 YFSETQ. Unique molecular identifiers were incorporated during preparation of the TCRbeta library. TCRdb analysed the PCR reads with MiXCR anew, one entry per CDR3 protein. Of some 200,000 distinct CDR3 sequences listed, about 14% are singletons. This sequence originates from a human donor who donated a stem cell graft to a child with acute lymphoblastic leukemia. The sequences come from PBMCs from the stem cell graft donor, collected from the stem cell graft. The chain has TRBV5-1 and TRBJ2-1, with D unclear. The CDR3 sequence is CASSLAVSVGEQFF. In DNA form, the CDR3 reads TGCGCCAGCAGCTTGGCGGTTTCGGTAGGGGAGCAGTTCTTC.